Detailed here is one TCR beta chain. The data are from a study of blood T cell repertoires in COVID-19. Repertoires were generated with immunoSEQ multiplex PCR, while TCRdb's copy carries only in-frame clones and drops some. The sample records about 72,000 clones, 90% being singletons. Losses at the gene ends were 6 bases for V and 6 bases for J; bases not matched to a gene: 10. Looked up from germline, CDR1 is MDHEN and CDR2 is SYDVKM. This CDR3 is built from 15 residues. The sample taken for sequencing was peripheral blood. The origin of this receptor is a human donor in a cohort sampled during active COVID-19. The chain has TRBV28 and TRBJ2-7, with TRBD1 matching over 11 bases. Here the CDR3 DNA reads TGTGCCAGCAGCCCTTCCGGGACAGGGGGTGGCGAGCAGTACTTC. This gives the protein CASSPSGTGGGEQYF.